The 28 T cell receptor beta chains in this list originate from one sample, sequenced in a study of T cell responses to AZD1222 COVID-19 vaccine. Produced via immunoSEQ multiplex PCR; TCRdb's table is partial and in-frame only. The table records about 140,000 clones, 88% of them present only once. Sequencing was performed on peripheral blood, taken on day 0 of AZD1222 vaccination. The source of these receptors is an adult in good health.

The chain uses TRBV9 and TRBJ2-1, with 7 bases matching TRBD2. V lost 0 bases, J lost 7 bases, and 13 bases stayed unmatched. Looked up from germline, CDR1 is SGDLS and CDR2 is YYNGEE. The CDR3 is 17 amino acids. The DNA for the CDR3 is TGTGCCAGCAGCGTAGCCTCCGGGGGGTTGGGCCGAAATGAGCAGTTCTTC. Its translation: CASSVASGGLGRNEQFF.

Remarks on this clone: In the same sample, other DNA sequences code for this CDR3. The CDR3 loop reads CASSPGQRQPQHF. The DNA for the CDR3 is TGTGCCAGTAGTCCTGGTCAACGTCAGCCCCAGCATTTT. The J gene is TRBJ1-5, the V gene TRBV19; D not resolved. Germline lookup yields CDR1 LNHDA and CDR2 SQIVND (reference sequence). The V gene lost 5 bases and the J gene lost 6 bases, with 11 bases spanning the gap. This CDR3 contains 13 residues.

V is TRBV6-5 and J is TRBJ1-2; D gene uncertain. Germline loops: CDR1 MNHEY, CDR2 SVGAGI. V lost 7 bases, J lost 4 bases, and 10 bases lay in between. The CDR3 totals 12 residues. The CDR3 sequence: CASKDSAYGYTF. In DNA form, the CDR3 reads TGTGCCAGCAAGGACTCGGCCTATGGCTACACCTTC.

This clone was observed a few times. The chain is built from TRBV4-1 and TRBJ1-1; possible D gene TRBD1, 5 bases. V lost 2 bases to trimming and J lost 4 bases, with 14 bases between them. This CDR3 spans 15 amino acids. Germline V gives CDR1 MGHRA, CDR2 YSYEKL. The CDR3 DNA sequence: TGCGCCAGCAGCCAACTAAGGGGAACTGGCACTGAAGCTTTCTTT. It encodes CASSQLRGTGTEAFF.

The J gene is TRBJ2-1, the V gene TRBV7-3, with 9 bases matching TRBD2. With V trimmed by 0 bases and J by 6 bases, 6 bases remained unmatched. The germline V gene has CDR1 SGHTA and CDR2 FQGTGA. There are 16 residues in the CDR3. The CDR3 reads CASSLTGVAGANEQFF. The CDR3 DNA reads TGTGCCAGCAGCTTAACGGGAGTAGCGGGAGCCAATGAGCAGTTCTTC.

The CDR3 here is CASRGQGKNIQYF. The DNA of the CDR3 is TGTGCCAGCAGAGGGCAGGGAAAAAACATTCAGTACTTC. The J gene is TRBJ2-4, the V gene TRBV11-1; TRBD1 might be the D (5 bases). V was trimmed by 6 bases and J by 4 bases, leaving 10 bases between them. The CDR3 spans 13 residues. Germline CDR1 is SGHAT and CDR2 is FQDESV (reference sequence).

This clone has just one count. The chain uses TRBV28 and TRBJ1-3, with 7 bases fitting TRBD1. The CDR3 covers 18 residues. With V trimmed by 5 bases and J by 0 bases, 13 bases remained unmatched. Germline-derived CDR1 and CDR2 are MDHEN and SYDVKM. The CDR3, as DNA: TGTGCCAGCAGTAAGAGGGGCGGACAGGTGAGCTCTGGAAACACCATATATTTT. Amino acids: CASSKRGGQVSSGNTIYF.

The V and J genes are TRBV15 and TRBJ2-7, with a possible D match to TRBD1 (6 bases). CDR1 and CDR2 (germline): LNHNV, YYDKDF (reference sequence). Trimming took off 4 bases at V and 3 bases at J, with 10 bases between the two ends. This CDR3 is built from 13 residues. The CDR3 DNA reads TGTGCCACCAGCACAGGGGCAATCTACGAGCAGTACTTC. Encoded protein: CATSTGAIYEQYF. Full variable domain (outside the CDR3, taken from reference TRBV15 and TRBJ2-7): DAMVIQNPRYQVTQFGKPVTLSCSQTLNHNVMYWYQQKSSQAPKLLFHYYDKDFNNEADTPDNFQSRRPNTSFCFLDIRSPGLGDTAMYLCATSTGAIYEQYFGPGTRLTVT.

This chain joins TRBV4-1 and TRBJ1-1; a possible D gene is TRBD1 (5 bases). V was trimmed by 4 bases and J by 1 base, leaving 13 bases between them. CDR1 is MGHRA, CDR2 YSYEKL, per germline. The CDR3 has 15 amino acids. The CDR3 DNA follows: TGCGCCAGCAGCCTAATCGGGACCTGGAACACTGAAGCTTTCTTT. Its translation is CASSLIGTWNTEAFF.

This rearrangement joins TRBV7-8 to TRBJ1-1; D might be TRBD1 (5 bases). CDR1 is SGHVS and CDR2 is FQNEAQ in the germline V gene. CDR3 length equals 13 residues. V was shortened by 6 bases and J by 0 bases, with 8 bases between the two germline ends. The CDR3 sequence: CASRGPLNTEAFF. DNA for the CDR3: TGTGCCAGCAGGGGGCCCCTGAACACTGAAGCTTTCTTT.

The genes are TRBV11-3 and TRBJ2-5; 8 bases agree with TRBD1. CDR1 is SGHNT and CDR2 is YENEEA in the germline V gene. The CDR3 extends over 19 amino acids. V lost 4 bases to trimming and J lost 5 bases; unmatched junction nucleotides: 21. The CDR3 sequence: CASSSKPLGFQGAWETQYF. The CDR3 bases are TGTGCCAGCAGCTCAAAGCCCCTCGGATTTCAGGGGGCTTGGGAGACCCAGTACTTC.

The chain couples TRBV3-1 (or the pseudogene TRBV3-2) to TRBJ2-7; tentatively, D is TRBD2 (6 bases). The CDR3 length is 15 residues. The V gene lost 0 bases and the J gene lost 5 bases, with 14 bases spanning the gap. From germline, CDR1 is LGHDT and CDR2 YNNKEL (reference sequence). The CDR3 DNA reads TGTGCCAGCAGCCAAGAGGGCCACCGGGGGAACGAGCAGTACTTC. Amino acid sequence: CASSQEGHRGNEQYF.

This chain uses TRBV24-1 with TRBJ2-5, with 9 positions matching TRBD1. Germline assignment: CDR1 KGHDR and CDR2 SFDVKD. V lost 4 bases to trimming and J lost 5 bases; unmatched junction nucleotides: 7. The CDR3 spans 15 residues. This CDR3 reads CATSEGTGRFETQYF. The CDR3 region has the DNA TGTGCCACCAGTGAAGGGACAGGGAGGTTTGAGACCCAGTACTTC.

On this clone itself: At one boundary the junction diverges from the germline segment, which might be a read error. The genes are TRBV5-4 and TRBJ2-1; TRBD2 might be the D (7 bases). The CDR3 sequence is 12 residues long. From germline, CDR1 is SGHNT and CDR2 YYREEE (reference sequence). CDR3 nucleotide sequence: TGTGCCAGCAGCCTGTGGCGGGGGCCAGGGATCTTC. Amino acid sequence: CASSLWRGPGIF.

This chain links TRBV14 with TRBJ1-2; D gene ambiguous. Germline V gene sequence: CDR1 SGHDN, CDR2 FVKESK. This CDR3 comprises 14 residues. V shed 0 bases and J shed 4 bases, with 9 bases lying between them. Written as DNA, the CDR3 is TGTGCCAGCAGCCAAGATCAAGGGCTCTATGGCTACACCTTC. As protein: CASSQDQGLYGYTF.

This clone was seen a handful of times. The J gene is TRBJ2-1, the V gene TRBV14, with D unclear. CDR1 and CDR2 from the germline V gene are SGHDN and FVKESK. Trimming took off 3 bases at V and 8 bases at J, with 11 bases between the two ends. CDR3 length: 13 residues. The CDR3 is CASSHRRWYEQFF. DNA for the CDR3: TGTGCCAGCAGCCACCGGCGCTGGTATGAGCAGTTCTTC.

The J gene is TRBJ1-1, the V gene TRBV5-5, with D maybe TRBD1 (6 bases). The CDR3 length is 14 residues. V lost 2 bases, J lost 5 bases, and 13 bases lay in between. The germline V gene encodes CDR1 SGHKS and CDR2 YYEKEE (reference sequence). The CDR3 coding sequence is TGTGCCAGCAGCTTAAGACAGGAGGCAACTGAAGCTTTCTTT. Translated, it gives CASSLRQEATEAFF.

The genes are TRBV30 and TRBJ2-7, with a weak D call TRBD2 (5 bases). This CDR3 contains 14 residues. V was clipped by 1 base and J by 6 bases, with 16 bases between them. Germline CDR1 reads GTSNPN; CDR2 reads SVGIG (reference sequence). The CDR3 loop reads CAWSELGVRGEQYF. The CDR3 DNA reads TGTGCCTGGAGTGAACTAGGAGTACGTGGCGAGCAGTACTTC.

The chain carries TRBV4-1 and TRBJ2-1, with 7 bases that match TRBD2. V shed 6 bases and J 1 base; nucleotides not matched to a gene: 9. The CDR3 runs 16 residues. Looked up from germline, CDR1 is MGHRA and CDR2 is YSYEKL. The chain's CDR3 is CASSSPGRRSYNEQFF. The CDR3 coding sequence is TGCGCCAGCAGTTCACCCGGGAGGCGGTCCTACAATGAGCAGTTCTTC.

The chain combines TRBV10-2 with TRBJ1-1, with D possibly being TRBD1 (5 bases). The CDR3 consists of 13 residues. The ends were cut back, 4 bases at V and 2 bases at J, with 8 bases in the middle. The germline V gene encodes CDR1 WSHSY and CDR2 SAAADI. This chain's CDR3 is CASSAGINTEAFF. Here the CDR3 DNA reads TGCGCCAGCAGTGCAGGGATCAACACTGAAGCTTTCTTT.

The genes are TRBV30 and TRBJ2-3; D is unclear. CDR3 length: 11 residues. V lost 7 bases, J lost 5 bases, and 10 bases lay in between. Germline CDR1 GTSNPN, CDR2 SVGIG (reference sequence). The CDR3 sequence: CAFLPGDTQYF. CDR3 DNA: TGTGCCTTTCTCCCGGGAGATACGCAGTATTTT.

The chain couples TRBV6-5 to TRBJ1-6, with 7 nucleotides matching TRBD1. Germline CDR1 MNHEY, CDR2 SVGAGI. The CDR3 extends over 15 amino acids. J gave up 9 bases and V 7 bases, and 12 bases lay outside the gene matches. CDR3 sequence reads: CASTYRGVTGSPLHF. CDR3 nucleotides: TGTGCCAGCACCTACAGGGGAGTAACAGGTTCACCCCTCCACTTT.

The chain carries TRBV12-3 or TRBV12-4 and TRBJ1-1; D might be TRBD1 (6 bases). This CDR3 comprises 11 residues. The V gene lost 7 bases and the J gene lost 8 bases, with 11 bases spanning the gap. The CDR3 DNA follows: TGTGCCAGCATTCGGACAGCCGAAGCTTTCTTT. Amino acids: CASIRTAEAFF.

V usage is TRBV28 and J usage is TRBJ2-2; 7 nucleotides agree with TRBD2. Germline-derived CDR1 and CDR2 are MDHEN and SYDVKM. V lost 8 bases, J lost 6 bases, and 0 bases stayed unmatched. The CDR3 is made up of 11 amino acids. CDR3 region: CASGGAGELFF. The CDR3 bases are TGTGCCAGCGGGGGGGCCGGGGAGCTGTTTTTT.

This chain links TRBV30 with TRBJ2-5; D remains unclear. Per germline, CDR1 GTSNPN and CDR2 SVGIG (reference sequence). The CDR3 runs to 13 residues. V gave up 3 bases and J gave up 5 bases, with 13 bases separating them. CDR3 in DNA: TGTGCCTGGAGCACGTTGGTCCTCGAGACCCAGTACTTC. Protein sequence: CAWSTLVLETQYF.

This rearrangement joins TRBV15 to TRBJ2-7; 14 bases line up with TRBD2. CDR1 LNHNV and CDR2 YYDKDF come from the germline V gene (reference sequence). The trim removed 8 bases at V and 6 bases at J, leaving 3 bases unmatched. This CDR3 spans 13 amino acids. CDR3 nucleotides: TGTGCCACCCAGGGACTAGCGGGAGTCGAGCAGTACTTC. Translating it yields CATQGLAGVEQYF.

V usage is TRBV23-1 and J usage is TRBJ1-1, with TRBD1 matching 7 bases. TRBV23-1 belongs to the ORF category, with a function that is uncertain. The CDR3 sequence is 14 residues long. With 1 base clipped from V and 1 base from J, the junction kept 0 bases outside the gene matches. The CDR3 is CASSQWTGNTEAFF. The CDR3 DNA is TGCGCCAGCAGTCAATGGACAGGGAACACTGAAGCTTTCTTT.

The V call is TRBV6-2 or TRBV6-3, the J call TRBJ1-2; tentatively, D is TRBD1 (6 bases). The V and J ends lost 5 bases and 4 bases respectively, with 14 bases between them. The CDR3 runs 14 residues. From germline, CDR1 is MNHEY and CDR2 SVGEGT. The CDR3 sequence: CASSADRIFYGYTF. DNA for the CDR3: TGTGCCAGCAGTGCAGACAGGATCTTCTATGGCTACACCTTC.